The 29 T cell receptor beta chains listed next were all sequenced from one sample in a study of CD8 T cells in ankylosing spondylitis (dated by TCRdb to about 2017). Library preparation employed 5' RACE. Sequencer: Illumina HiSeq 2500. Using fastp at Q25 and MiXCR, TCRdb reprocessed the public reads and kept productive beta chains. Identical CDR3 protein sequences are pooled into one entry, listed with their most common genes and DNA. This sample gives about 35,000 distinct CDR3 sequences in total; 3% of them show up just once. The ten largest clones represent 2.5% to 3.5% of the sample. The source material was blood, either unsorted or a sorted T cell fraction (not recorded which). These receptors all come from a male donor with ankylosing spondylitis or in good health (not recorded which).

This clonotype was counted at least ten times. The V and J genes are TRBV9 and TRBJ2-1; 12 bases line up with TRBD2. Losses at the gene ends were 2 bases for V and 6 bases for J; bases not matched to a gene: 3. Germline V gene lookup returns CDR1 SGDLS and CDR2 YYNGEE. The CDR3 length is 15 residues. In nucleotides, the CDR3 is TGTGCCAGCAGCGTGGAGGGACTAGCGGGCAATGAGCAGTTCTTC. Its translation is CASSVEGLAGNEQFF.

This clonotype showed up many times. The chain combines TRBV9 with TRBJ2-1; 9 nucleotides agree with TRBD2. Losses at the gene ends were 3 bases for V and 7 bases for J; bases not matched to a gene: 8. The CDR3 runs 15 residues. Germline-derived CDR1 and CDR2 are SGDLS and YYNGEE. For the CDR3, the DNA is TGTGCCAGCAGCGCCGCGGGGACTAGCCTAAATGAGCAGTTCTTC. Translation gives CASSAAGTSLNEQFF.

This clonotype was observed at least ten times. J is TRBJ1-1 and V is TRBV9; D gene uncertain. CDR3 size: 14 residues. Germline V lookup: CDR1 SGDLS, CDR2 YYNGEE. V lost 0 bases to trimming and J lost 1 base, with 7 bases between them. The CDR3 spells CASSVGPANTEAFF. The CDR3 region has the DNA TGTGCCAGCAGCGTAGGACCGGCGAACACTGAAGCTTTCTTT. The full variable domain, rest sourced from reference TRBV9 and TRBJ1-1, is DSGVTQTPKHLITATGQRVTLRCSPRSGDLSVYWYQQSLDQGLQFLIQYYNGEERAKGNILERFSAQQFPDLHSELNLSSLELGDSALYFCASSVGPANTEAFFGQGTRLTVV.

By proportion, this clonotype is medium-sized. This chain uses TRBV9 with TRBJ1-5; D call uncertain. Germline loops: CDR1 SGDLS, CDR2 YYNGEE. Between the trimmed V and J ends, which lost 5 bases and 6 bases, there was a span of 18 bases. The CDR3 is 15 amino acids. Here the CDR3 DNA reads TGTGCCAGCAGTCCAGACGGCAGGCAAGGTCAGCCCCAGCATTTT. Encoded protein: CASSPDGRQGQPQHF.

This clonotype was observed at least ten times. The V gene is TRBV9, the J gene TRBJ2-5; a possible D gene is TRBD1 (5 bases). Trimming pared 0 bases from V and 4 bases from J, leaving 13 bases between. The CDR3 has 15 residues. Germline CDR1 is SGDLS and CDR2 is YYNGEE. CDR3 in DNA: TGTGCCAGCAGCGTAGCGCCAGGGCCCGGAGAGACCCAGTACTTC. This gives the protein CASSVAPGPGETQYF.

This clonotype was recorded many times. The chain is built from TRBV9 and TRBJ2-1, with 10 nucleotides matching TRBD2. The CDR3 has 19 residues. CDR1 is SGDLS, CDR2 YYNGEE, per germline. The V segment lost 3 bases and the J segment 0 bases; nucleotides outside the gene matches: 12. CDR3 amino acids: CASSALGLAAQSSYNEQFF. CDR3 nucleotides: TGTGCCAGCAGCGCACTCGGACTAGCGGCACAAAGCTCCTACAATGAGCAGTTCTTC.

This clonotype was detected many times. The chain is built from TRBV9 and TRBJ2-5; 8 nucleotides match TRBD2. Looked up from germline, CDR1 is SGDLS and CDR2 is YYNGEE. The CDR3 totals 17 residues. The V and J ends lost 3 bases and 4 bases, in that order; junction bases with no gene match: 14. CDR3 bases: TGTGCCAGCAGCGATGAGAGGGCAGCGGGAGTTTTAGAGACCCAGTACTTC. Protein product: CASSDERAAGVLETQYF.

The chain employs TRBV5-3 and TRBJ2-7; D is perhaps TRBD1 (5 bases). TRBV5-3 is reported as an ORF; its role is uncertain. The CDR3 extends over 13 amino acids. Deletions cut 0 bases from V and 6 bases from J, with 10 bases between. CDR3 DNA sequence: TGTGCCAGAAGCTTGGAGGGGTCAGCCGAGCAGTACGTC. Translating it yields CARSLEGSAEQYV.

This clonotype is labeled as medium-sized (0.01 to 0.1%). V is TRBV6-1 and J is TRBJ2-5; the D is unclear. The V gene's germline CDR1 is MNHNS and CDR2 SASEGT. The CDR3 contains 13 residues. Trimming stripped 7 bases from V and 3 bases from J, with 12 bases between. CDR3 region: CASTLSEKETQYF. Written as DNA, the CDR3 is TGTGCCAGCACACTTTCGGAAAAAGAGACCCAGTACTTC.

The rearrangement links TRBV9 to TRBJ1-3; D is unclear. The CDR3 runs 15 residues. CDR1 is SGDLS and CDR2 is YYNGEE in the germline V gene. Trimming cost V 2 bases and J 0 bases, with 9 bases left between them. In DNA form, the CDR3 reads TGTGCCAGCAGCGTGTTGGCGCACTCTGGAAACACCATATATTTT. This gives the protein CASSVLAHSGNTIYF.

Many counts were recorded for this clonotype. The chain's CDR3 is CASSGASGGTGELFF. The DNA for the CDR3 is TGTGCCAGCAGCGGTGCTAGCGGGGGTACCGGGGAGCTGTTTTTT. The chain is built from TRBV9 and TRBJ2-2; the match to TRBD2 covers 10 bases. Per the germline V gene, CDR1 is SGDLS and CDR2 is YYNGEE. The CDR3 runs 15 residues. The J segment lost 5 bases and the V segment lost 3 bases, leaving 4 bases of the junction unmatched. The variable domain in full, completed from reference TRBV9 and TRBJ2-2, reads DSGVTQTPKHLITATGQRVTLRCSPRSGDLSVYWYQQSLDQGLQFLIQYYNGEERAKGNILERFSAQQFPDLHSELNLSSLELGDSALYFCASSGASGGTGELFFGEGSRLTVL.

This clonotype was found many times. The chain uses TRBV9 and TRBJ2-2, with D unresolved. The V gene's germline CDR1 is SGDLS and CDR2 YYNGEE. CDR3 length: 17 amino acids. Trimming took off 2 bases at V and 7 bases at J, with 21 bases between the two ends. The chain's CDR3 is CASSVGKEQRIHGELFF. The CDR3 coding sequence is TGTGCCAGCAGCGTGGGAAAGGAGCAGAGGATACACGGGGAGCTGTTTTTT.

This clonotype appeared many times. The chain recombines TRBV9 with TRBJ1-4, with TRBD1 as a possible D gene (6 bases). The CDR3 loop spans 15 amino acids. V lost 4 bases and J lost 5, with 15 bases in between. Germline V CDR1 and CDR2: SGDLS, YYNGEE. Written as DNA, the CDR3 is TGTGCCAGCAGCCGGAACACAGGGAGCAATGAAAAACTGTTTTTT. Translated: CASSRNTGSNEKLFF.

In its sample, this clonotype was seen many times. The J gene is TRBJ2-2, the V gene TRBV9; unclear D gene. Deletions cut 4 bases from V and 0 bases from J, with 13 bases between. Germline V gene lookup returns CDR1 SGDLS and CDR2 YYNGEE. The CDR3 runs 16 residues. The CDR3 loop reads CASSPPHEANTGELFF. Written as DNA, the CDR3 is TGTGCCAGCAGCCCCCCCCATGAAGCGAACACCGGGGAGCTGTTTTTT.

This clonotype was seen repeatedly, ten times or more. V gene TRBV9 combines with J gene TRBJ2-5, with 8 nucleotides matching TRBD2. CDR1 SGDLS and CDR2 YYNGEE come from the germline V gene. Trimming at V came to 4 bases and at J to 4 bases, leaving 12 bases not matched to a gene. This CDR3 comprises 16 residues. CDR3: CASSIDGGGSGETQYF. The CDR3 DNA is TGTGCCAGCAGCATAGACGGGGGGGGCTCAGGAGAGACCCAGTACTTC.

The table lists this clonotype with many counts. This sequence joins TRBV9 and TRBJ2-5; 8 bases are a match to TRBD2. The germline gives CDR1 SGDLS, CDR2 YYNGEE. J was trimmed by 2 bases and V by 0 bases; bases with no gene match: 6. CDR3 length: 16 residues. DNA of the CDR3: TGTGCCAGCAGCGTAGGACGGGCGGGGGGACAAGAGACCCAGTACTTC. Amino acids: CASSVGRAGGQETQYF.

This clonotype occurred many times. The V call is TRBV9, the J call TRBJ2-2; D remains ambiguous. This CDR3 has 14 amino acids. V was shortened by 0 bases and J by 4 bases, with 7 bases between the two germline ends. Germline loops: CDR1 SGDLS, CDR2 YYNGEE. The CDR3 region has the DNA TGTGCCAGCAGCGTAGAGGTCTCCACCGGGGAGCTGTTTTTT. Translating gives CASSVEVSTGELFF.

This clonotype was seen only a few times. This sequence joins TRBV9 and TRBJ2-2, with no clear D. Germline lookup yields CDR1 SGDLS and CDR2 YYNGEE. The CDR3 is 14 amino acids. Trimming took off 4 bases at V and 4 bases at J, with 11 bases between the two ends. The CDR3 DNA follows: TGTGCCAGCAGCCCAAAGCCGGGCACCGGGGAGCTGTTTTTT. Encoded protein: CASSPKPGTGELFF.

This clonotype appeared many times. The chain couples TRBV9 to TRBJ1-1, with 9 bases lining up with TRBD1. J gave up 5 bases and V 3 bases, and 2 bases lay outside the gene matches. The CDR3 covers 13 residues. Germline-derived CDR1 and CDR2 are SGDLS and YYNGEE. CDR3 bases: TGTGCCAGCAGCGGGGACAGGGAAACTGAAGCTTTCTTT. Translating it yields CASSGDRETEAFF.

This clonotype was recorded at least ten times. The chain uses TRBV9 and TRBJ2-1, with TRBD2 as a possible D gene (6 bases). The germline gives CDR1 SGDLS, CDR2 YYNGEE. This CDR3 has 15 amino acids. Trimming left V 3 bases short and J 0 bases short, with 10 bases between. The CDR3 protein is CASSGSGYSYNEQFF. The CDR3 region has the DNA TGTGCCAGCAGCGGGAGCGGGTACTCCTACAATGAGCAGTTCTTC.

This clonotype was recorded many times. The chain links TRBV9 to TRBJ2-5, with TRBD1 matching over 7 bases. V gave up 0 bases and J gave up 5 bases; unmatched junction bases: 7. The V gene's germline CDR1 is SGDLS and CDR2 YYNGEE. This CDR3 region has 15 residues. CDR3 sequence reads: CASSVDRGLGETQYF. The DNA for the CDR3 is TGTGCCAGCAGCGTAGATAGGGGGCTGGGGGAGACCCAGTACTTC.

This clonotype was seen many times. This chain's CDR3 is CASSVGSSGVKQFF. DNA of the CDR3: TGTGCCAGCAGCGTAGGTTCGAGCGGGGTAAAGCAGTTCTTC. The chain is built from TRBV9 and TRBJ2-1, with TRBD2 identical over 7 bases. This CDR3 has 14 amino acids. V lost 0 bases and J lost 11; bases outside the gene matches: 8. Germline assignment: CDR1 SGDLS and CDR2 YYNGEE.

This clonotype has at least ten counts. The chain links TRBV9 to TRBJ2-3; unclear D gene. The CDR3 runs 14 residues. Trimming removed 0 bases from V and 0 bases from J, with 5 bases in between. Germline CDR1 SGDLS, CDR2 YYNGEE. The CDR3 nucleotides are TGTGCCAGCAGCGTAGTCCCCAGCACAGATACGCAGTATTTT. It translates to CASSVVPSTDTQYF. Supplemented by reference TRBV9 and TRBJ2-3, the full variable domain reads DSGVTQTPKHLITATGQRVTLRCSPRSGDLSVYWYQQSLDQGLQFLIQYYNGEERAKGNILERFSAQQFPDLHSELNLSSLELGDSALYFCASSVVPSTDTQYFGPGTRLTVL.

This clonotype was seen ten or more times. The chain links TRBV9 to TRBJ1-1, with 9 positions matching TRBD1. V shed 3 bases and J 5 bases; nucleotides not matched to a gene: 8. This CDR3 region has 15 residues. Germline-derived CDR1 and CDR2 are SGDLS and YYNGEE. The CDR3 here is CASSGDRGYGTEAFF. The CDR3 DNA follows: TGTGCCAGCAGCGGTGACAGGGGGTATGGGACTGAAGCTTTCTTT.

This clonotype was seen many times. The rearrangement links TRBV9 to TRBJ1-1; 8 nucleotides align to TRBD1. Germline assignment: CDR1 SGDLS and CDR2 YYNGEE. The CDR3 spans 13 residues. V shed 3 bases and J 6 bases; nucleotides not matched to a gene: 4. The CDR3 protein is CASSDYRGAEAFF. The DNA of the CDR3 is TGTGCCAGCAGCGACTACAGGGGGGCTGAAGCTTTCTTT.

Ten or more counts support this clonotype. This CDR3 reads CASSVTDSGNTIYF. CDR3 bases: TGTGCCAGCAGCGTAACAGACTCTGGAAACACCATATATTTT. This sequence joins TRBV9 and TRBJ1-3; no definite D call. This CDR3 is built from 14 residues. In germline, CDR1 is SGDLS, CDR2 YYNGEE. V lost 1 base and J lost 0, with 5 bases in between.

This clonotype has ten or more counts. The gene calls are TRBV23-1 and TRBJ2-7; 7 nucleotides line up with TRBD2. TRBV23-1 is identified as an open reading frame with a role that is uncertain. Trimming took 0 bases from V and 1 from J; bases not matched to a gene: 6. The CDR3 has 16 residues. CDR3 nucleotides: TGCGCCAGCAGTCAATCGGGGAGGGCCGGATCCTACGAGCAGTACGTC. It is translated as CASSQSGRAGSYEQYV.

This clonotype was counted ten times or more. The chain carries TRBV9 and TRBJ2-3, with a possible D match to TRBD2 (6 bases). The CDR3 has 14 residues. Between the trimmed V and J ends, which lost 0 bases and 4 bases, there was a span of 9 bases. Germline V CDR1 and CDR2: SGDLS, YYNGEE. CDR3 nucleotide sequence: TGTGCCAGCAGCGTAGGATCTAGCGCAGATACGCAGTATTTT. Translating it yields CASSVGSSADTQYF. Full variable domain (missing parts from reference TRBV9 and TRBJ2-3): DSGVTQTPKHLITATGQRVTLRCSPRSGDLSVYWYQQSLDQGLQFLIQYYNGEERAKGNILERFSAQQFPDLHSELNLSSLELGDSALYFCASSVGSSADTQYFGPGTRLTVL.

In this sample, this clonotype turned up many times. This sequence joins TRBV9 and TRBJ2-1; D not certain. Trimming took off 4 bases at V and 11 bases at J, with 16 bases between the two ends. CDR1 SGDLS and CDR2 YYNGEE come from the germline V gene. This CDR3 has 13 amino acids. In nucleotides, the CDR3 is TGTGCCAGCAGCCCAGGTGGGCAGACACAGCAGTTCTTC. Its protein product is CASSPGGQTQQFF.